There are many counts of the clone carrying this T cell receptor beta chain. Its antigen is unidentified. TCR beta CDR3 sequences were amplified from RNA transcripts. In the first-round RT-PCR of the TCR CDR3, the HTBI primer set was used. TCRdb re-derived calls from the multiplex PCR reads in MiXCR, one entry per CDR3 protein. The profile shows about 570,000 distinct CDR3 sequences, around 46% of them singletons. The sample is drawn from a study of T cells in Graves' hyperthyroidism and ophthalmopathy. Study-wide points: Stable hyperthyroidism was separated from ophthalmopathy by a model based on 13 V-J features.

The CDR3 has 14 residues. With 4 bases removed from V and 6 bases from J, the gap between germline ends came to 16 bases. The specimen was peripheral blood or thyroid tissue (not recorded which). The gene calls are TRBV12-3 or TRBV12-4 and TRBJ2-7; tentatively, D is TRBD1 (5 bases). This receptor was obtained from an adult woman with Graves' disease, either hyperthyroidism or ophthalmopathy (not recorded which). This CDR3 is CASSSGPPWSEQYF. CDR3 sequence (DNA): TGTGCCAGCAGTTCAGGGCCCCCGTGGAGCGAGCAGTACTTC.